The T cell receptor beta chain described here comes from a study of blood T cell repertoires in COVID-19. Study summary: Samples taken during acute and convalescent COVID-19 were collected in the United States, Italy and Spain. From T cells, B-cell-depleted T cells, or PBMCs came the material, which was cDNA or gDNA.

This CDR3 is built from 14 residues. Trimming took 8 bases from V and 3 from J; bases not matched to a gene: 10. The repertoire was sequenced with immunoSEQ multiplex PCR; TCRdb's copy has only in-frame clones and lacks some. The sample holds about 150,000 clones, roughly 80% seen once. The sequence was obtained from a man in his fifties or sixties with acute or convalescent COVID-19. Sequencing input: peripheral blood. V and J are TRBV5-3 and TRBJ2-7; TRBD1 agrees at 8 bases. TRBV5-3 is reported as an ORF; its role is uncertain. CDR3 region: CARQTGTGIYEQYF. The CDR3 nucleotides are TGTGCCAGGCAGACCGGGACAGGCATCTACGAGCAGTACTTC.